The 23 T cell receptor beta chains below were found in one sample sequenced in a study of T-cell reconstitution after alpha-beta-depleted transplantation in children. The TCRbeta library incorporated unique molecular identifiers. MiXCR, run by TCRdb on the PCR reads, gives a single entry per CDR3 protein. The data hold around 960,000 distinct CDR3 sequences, with around 30% observed a single time. The sample was PBMCs, mostly from graft donor cells, taken 360 days after TCRalphabeta/CD19-depleted stem cell transplant. The receptors were gathered from a boy in the first two years of life who had a stem cell transplant for SCID, so the T cells may come from the graft donor.

The chain is built from TRBV15 and TRBJ2-3; no definite D call. Between the trimmed V and J ends, which lost 5 bases and 0 bases, there was a span of 12 bases. CDR1 is LNHNV and CDR2 is YYDKDF in the germline V gene (reference sequence). The CDR3 totals 15 residues. CDR3 protein: CATSPRLPSTDTQYF. DNA of the CDR3: TGTGCCACCAGCCCGAGACTCCCCAGCACAGATACGCAGTATTTT.

The genes are TRBV15 and TRBJ2-1; 8 bases are shared with TRBD1. The CDR3 spans 17 residues. CDR1 and CDR2 (germline): LNHNV, YYDKDF (reference sequence). V lost 0 bases to trimming and J lost 3 bases; unmatched junction nucleotides: 7. The CDR3 bases are TGTGCCACCAGCAGAGACGTGGACAGGGAACACTACAATGAGCAGTTCTTC. Its translation is CATSRDVDREHYNEQFF. The whole variable domain, filled in from reference TRBV15 and TRBJ2-1, reads DAMVIQNPRYQVTQFGKPVTLSCSQTLNHNVMYWYQQKSSQAPKLLFHYYDKDFNNEADTPDNFQSRRPNTSFCFLDIRSPGLGDTAMYLCATSRDVDREHYNEQFFGPGTRLTVL.

The chain uses TRBV7-2 and TRBJ2-3; D assignment may be TRBD1 or TRBD2 (5 bases each). Germline V gene sequence: CDR1 SGHTA, CDR2 FQGNSA. V lost 0 bases, J lost 1 base, and 11 bases lay in between. CDR3 length equals 16 residues. CDR3 in DNA: TGTGCCAGCAGCTTAGCATCCCCGGGGCGCACAGATACGCAGTATTTT. Its protein product is CASSLASPGRTDTQYF.

The chain combines TRBV29-1 with TRBJ1-3; TRBD1 might be the D (6 bases). CDR1 is SQVTM and CDR2 is ANQGSEA in the germline V gene. This CDR3 region has 15 residues. Trimming shortened V by 0 bases and J by 2 bases, and 11 bases separated the two germline ends. Here the CDR3 DNA reads TGCAGCGTTGAAGATTGGACAGTGGCTGGAAACACCATATATTTT. Its translation: CSVEDWTVAGNTIYF.

This clonotype came up a few times. The rearrangement links TRBV5-1 to TRBJ2-3; TRBD1 is a possible D gene (5 bases). V lost 2 bases to trimming and J lost 2 bases, with 9 bases between them. Per germline, CDR1 SGHRS and CDR2 YFSETQ. CDR3 length equals 14 residues. The CDR3 region has the DNA TGCGCCAGCAGCTTAGGACATCTCACAGATACGCAGTATTTT. Its translation is CASSLGHLTDTQYF.

This clonotype was seen a few times. The rearrangement uses TRBV9 and TRBJ2-5, with D maybe TRBD2 (5 bases). This CDR3 has 15 residues. CDR1 and CDR2 (germline): SGDLS, YYNGEE. Trimming left V 1 base short and J 3 bases short, with 13 bases between. This CDR3 is CASSVTSRPEETQYF. The CDR3 nucleotides are TGTGCCAGCAGCGTAACTAGTCGCCCCGAAGAGACCCAGTACTTC.

This clonotype has just a few counts. This chain links TRBV5-1 with TRBJ1-5, with D possibly matching TRBD1 (6 bases). The CDR3 is 14 amino acids. Germline V CDR1 and CDR2: SGHRS, YFSETQ. Trimming removed 4 bases at V and 6 bases at J, with 14 bases between. Here the CDR3 DNA reads TGCGCCAGCAGCCCCGGGGGCCCGGCTCAGCCCCAGCATTTT. Translated: CASSPGGPAQPQHF. The full variable domain, in which reference TRBV5-1 and TRBJ1-5 provide the parts outside the CDR3, is KAGVTQTPRYLIKTRGQQVTLSCSPISGHRSVSWYQQTPGQGLQFLFEYFSETQRNKGNFPGRFSGRQFSNSRSEMNVSTLELGDSALYLCASSPGGPAQPQHFGDGTRLSIL.

There are a few counts of this clonotype. The rearrangement uses TRBV20-1 and TRBJ2-7, with a tentative D call TRBD2 (6 bases). The CDR3 contains 14 residues. CDR1 and CDR2 (germline): DFQATT, SNEGSKA (reference sequence). V lost 3 bases to trimming and J lost 4 bases, with 16 bases between them. In DNA, the CDR3 is TGCAGTGCTAGTCCCGTGACTAGTTGGTACGAGCAGTACTTC. Residues: CSASPVTSWYEQYF.

The chain links TRBV20-1 to TRBJ2-5; no clear D. Germline CDR1 reads DFQATT; CDR2 reads SNEGSKA (reference sequence). This CDR3 spans 15 amino acids. Trimming took off 3 bases at V and 3 bases at J, with 17 bases between the two ends. The CDR3 loop is CSASYIRGAKETQYF. The CDR3 bases are TGCAGTGCTAGTTATATTCGTGGCGCCAAAGAGACCCAGTACTTC.

This clonotype was seen ten or more times. The rearrangement links TRBV4-3 to TRBJ2-4; TRBD2 aligns across 7 bases. Germline-derived CDR1 and CDR2 are LGHNA and YSLEER. V gave up 4 bases and J gave up 2 bases; unmatched junction bases: 11. This CDR3 has 17 amino acids. In DNA form, the CDR3 reads TGCGCCAGCAGCCCCCAGGTGGGGGGGAACACCAAAAACATTCAGTACTTC. The encoded protein is CASSPQVGGNTKNIQYF.

The gene calls are TRBV6-2 or TRBV6-3 and TRBJ1-5; a weak D match, TRBD1 (5 bases). CDR1 is MNHEY and CDR2 is SVGEGT in the germline V gene. The CDR3 is 13 residues long. V shed 8 bases and J shed 6 bases, with 14 bases lying between them. For the CDR3, the DNA is TGTGCCAGCTCGGGGCAGGGCAGTCAGCCCCAGCATTTT. It encodes CASSGQGSQPQHF.

This clonotype appeared a few times. This chain links TRBV27 with TRBJ1-1; D possibly corresponds to TRBD1 (5 bases). Germline CDR1 is MNHEY and CDR2 is SMNVEV (reference sequence). The CDR3 runs to 15 residues. Deletions cut 2 bases from V and 2 bases from J, with 12 bases between. The CDR3, as DNA: TGTGCCAGCAGTTTACGGGGACCTGTAAACACTGAAGCTTTCTTT. This translates into CASSLRGPVNTEAFF.

There are a few counts of this clonotype. The chain combines TRBV9 with TRBJ2-2, with D hard to call. Germline V gives CDR1 SGDLS, CDR2 YYNGEE. This CDR3 is 13 amino acids long. Trimming shortened V by 4 bases and J by 6 bases, and 10 bases separated the two germline ends. The CDR3 here is CASSPWVAGELFF. DNA of the CDR3: TGTGCCAGCAGCCCCTGGGTGGCCGGGGAGCTGTTTTTT.

The rearrangement joins TRBV9 to TRBJ2-1; a possible D gene is TRBD1 (6 bases). This CDR3 is 15 amino acids long. Deletions cut 0 bases from V and 4 bases from J, with 11 bases between. Germline CDR1 reads SGDLS; CDR2 reads YYNGEE. The DNA for the CDR3 is TGTGCCAGCAGCGTAGGCAGGGGAATGTACAATGAGCAGTTCTTC. This gives the protein CASSVGRGMYNEQFF.

This chain joins TRBV5-5 and TRBJ2-3; perhaps D is TRBD1 or TRBD2 (6 bases each). Germline-derived CDR1 and CDR2 are SGHKS and YYEKEE (reference sequence). V dropped 2 bases and J dropped 3 bases, with 19 bases sitting between them. The CDR3 sequence is 17 residues long. As DNA, the CDR3 is TGTGCCAGCAGCTTCGGACCAGGGGCCCTAGCGACAGATACGCAGTATTTT. Its translation: CASSFGPGALATDTQYF.

The genes are TRBV10-3 and TRBJ2-2; D gene unclear. Germline CDR1 is ENHRY and CDR2 is SYGVKD. CDR3 size: 13 residues. V was clipped by 2 bases and J by 4 bases, with 5 bases between them. CDR3 DNA sequence: TGTGCCATCAGTGAGGGCCCCACCGGGGAGCTGTTTTTT. Its protein is CAISEGPTGELFF.

CDR3 loop: CASSSRTSGGETQYF. The CDR3 bases are TGTGCCAGCAGCTCGCGGACTAGCGGGGGAGAGACCCAGTACTTC. This chain joins TRBV3-1 and TRBJ2-5; TRBD2 matches at 13 bases. This CDR3 has 15 amino acids. The V gene end was trimmed by 5 bases and the J gene end by 4 bases; junction bases not matched to a gene: 4. Germline V CDR1 and CDR2: LGHDT, YNNKEL (reference sequence).

The chain links TRBV12-3 or TRBV12-4 to TRBJ1-2; 7 bases align to TRBD1. Trimming removed 4 bases from V and 3 bases from J; junction bases left unmatched: 11. The CDR3 extends over 16 amino acids. Written as DNA, the CDR3 is TGTGCCAGCAGTTCGTACCGGGACAGCACCGACTATGGCTACACCTTC. Encoded protein: CASSSYRDSTDYGYTF.

This clonotype was observed at least ten times. This chain joins TRBV18 and TRBJ2-1; 14 bases match TRBD2. The junction had 7 bases not matched to a gene; V was cut back by 1 base and J by 8 bases. The CDR3 consists of 17 residues. Germline V gene data show CDR1 as KGHSH and CDR2 as LQKENI. The CDR3 region has the DNA TGTGCCAGCTCACCACTAGGGCCGGGACTAGCGGGAGATGAGCAGTTCTTC. Encoded protein: CASSPLGPGLAGDEQFF.

This clonotype showed up just a few times. The chain is built from TRBV9 and TRBJ2-7; D possibly matches TRBD1 or TRBD2 (6 bases each). The length of the CDR3 is 16 residues. Trimming pared 0 bases from V and 4 bases from J, leaving 17 bases between. CDR1 and CDR2 (germline): SGDLS, YYNGEE. The DNA for the CDR3 is TGTGCCAGCAGCGTAGGTACAGGGAGGCATTATTACGAGCAGTACTTC. Translating it yields CASSVGTGRHYYEQYF.

The rearrangement joins TRBV15 to TRBJ2-1; 9 bases match TRBD2. V dropped 5 bases and J dropped 6; count of bases not matched to a gene: 14. The length of the CDR3 is 17 residues. Per the germline V gene, CDR1 is LNHNV and CDR2 is YYDKDF (reference sequence). Here the CDR3 reads CATSARSGGGARNEQFF. CDR3 nucleotides: TGTGCCACCAGCGCCCGAAGTGGCGGGGGGGCCCGCAATGAGCAGTTCTTC.

This clonotype was detected only a few times. The chain employs TRBV5-1 and TRBJ2-5, with a tentative D call TRBD1 (6 bases). The length of the CDR3 is 15 residues. V shed 3 bases and J shed 2 bases, with 14 bases lying between them. Germline CDR1 reads SGHRS; CDR2 reads YFSETQ. The CDR3 DNA reads as TGCGCCAGCAGCTGGGACCCGGGACAACAAGAGACCCAGTACTTC. This encodes CASSWDPGQQETQYF.

This clonotype has a count of ten or more. One junction end disagrees with the germline gene, perhaps due to a read error. This rearrangement joins TRBV12-3 or TRBV12-4 to TRBJ2-2, with TRBD1 as a possible D gene (5 bases). CDR3 length: 13 amino acids. DNA for the CDR3: TGTGCCAGCAGCTTAGGGGCAACCGGGGAGCTGTTTTTT. It yields the protein CASSLGATGELFF.